This T cell receptor (beta chain) comes out of a study of PD-1 blockade in classical Hodgkin lymphoma. Study-level findings and limits: With CD4+ cells, TCR diversity rose significantly by C4D1, but not with CD8+ cells. Newly diagnosed patients reportedly trailed healthy donors in baseline TCR diversity. Exclusion was applied to patients who started nivolumab under 1 year after ASCT. Complete responders possessed baseline diversity comparable to newly diagnosed patients.

Concerning this clone itself: The antigen remains undetermined.

The CDR3 loop spans 14 amino acids. Germline CDR1 and CDR2: MNHNS and SASEGT. Trimming removed 3 bases at V and 5 bases at J, with 11 bases between. Each of the patients experienced relapse following autologous stem cell transplantation, and their brentuximab vedotin exposure differed. Sequencing was performed with immunoSEQ multiplex PCR; in TCRdb, only in-frame clones are kept and a portion is missing. The table shows 50,000 to 75,000 clones, with 88% occurring only once. The genes are TRBV6-1 and TRBJ1-5, with D perhaps matching TRBD1 (6 bases). The material sequenced was peripheral blood mononuclear cells (PBMCs), taken at baseline. The clonotype comes from a human donor with classical Hodgkin lymphoma. DNA for the CDR3: TGTGCCAGCAGTGATTCGGGACACTATCAGCCCCAGCATTTT. This translates into CASSDSGHYQPQHF.